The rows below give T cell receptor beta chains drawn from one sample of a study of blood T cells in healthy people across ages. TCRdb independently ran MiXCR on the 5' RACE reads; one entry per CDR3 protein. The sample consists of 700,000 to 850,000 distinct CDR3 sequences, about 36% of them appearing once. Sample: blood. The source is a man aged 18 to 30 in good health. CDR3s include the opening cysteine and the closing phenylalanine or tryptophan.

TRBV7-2 CTSSPGQSNQPQHF
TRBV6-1 CASSPEDLNTGELFF
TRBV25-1 CASRETGMNTEAFF
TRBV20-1 CSALRDANTGELFF
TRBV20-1 CSAVENTEAFF
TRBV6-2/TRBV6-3 CASSWDGESNEQFF
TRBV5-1 CASSSRQGYYEQYF
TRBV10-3 CAISGDSYTEAFF
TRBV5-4 CASSLGRQGDSPPHF
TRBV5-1 CASSLGPTGANEKLFF
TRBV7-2 CASSPTGIAPYEQYF
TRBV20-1 CSATGGLRYDEQYF
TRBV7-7 CASSLQGRVETQYF
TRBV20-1 CSARDLQESPYEQYF
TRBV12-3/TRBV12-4 CASVGSWAGYNEQFF
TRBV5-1 CASSLEAPSTDTQYF
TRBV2 CASSDPVGPEAFF
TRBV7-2 CASSLRSQETQYF
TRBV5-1 CASSPPGGWQETQYF
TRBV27 CASSSGQRNYGYTF
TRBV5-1 CASSLDPSGINTEAFF
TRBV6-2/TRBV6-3 CASSYSTVDGYRYF
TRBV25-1 CASRVGDYGYTF
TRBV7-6 CASSRGQGLSYEQFF
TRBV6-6 CASSYSRTGANTEAFF
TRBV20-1 CSANNEETQFF